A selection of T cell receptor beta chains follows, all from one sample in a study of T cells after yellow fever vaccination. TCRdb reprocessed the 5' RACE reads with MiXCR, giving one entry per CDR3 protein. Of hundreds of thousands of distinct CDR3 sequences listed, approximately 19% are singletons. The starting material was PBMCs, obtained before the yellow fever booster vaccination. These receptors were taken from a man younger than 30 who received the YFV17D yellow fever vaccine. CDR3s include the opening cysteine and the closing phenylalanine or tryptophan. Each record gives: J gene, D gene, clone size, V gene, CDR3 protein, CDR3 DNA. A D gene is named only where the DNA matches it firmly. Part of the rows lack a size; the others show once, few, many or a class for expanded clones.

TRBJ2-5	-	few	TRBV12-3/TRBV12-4	CASTVGGSYQETQYF	TGTGCCAGCACCGTGGGCGGCTCATACCAAGAGACCCAGTACTTC
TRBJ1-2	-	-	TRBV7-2	CASIPSPWGDGYTF	TGTGCCAGCATCCCGAGCCCGTGGGGGGACGGCTACACCTTC
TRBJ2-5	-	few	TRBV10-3	CAIPTEGILAETQYF	TGTGCCATCCCTACGGAGGGTATCCTCGCAGAGACCCAGTACTTC
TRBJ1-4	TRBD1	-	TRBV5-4	CASSPTGEDEKLFF	TGTGCCAGCAGCCCGACAGGGGAAGACGAAAAACTGTTTTTT
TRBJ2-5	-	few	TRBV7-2	CASNPGGLQETQYF	TGTGCCAGCAACCCCGGTGGACTCCAAGAGACCCAGTACTTC
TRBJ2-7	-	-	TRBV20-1	CSARETGSGYEQYF	TGCAGTGCTAGGGAAACAGGGTCCGGCTACGAGCAGTACTTC
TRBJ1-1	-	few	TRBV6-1	CASSEWHGNTEAFF	TGTGCCAGCAGTGAATGGCACGGAAACACTGAAGCTTTCTTT
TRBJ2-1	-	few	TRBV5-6	CASSLVHNYNEQFF	TGTGCCAGCAGCTTGGTGCACAACTACAATGAGCAGTTCTTC
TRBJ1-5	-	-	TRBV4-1	CASTQDTYSNQPQHF	TGCGCCAGCACACAGGACACTTATAGCAATCAGCCCCAGCATTTT
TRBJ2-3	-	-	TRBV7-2	CASSPNSADTQYF	TGTGCCAGCAGCCCGAATTCAGCAGATACGCAGTATTTT
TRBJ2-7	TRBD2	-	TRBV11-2	CASSLDRGTSGIYEQYF	TGTGCCAGCAGCTTAGATCGAGGGACTAGCGGAATTTACGAGCAGTACTTC
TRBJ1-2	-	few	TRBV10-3	CAISETQGPEANYGYTF	TGTGCCATCAGTGAGACCCAGGGTCCCGAAGCTAACTATGGCTACACCTTC
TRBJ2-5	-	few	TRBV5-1	CASSLGPTGSETQYF	TGCGCCAGCAGCTTGGGCCCGACAGGATCGGAGACCCAGTACTTC
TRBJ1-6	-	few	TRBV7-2	CASSSRFNSPLHF	TGTGCCAGCAGCTCCAGATTTAATTCACCCCTCCACTTT
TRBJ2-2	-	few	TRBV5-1	CASSLAQGFTGELFF	TGCGCCAGCAGCTTGGCACAGGGTTTCACCGGGGAGCTGTTTTTT
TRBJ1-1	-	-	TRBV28	CASSLSGAGKAFF	TGTGCCAGCAGTTTATCAGGGGCCGGGAAGGCTTTCTTT
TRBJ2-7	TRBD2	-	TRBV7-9	CASSLRGDPFLKQYF	TGTGCCAGCAGCTTACGGGGGGATCCCTTCTTAAAGCAGTACTTC
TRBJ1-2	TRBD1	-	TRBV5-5	CASSPTGGHYGYTF	TGTGCCAGCAGCCCGACAGGGGGCCACTATGGCTACACCTTC
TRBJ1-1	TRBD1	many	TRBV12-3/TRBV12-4	CASSLGQGLVEAFF	TGTGCCAGCAGTCTGGGACAGGGGCTGGTTGAAGCTTTCTTT
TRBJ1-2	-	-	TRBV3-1	CASSQNTPTNYGYTF	TGTGCCAGCAGCCAAAACACACCTACTAACTATGGCTACACCTTC
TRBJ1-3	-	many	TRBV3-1	CASSPGGSGNTIYF	TGTGCCAGCAGCCCGGGGGGCTCTGGAAACACCATATATTTT
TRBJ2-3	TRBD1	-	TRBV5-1	CASSIQGDTQYF	TGCGCCAGCAGCATACAGGGGGATACGCAGTATTTT
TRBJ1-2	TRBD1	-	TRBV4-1	CASSHPGQGESGYTF	TGCGCCAGCAGCCACCCGGGACAGGGGGAAAGTGGCTACACCTTC
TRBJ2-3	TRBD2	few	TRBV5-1	CASSLLSGGDADTQYF	TGCGCCAGCAGCCTTCTCAGCGGGGGGGATGCAGATACGCAGTATTTT
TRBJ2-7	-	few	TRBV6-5	CASSLRGGDYEQYF	TGTGCCAGCAGCCTTCGAGGGGGGGACTACGAGCAGTACTTC
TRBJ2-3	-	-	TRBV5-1	CASSSSFVADTQYF	TGCGCCAGCAGCTCTAGTTTCGTGGCAGATACGCAGTATTTT
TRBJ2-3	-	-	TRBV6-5	CASSYSTWVGTDTQYF	TGTGCCAGCAGTTACTCGACGTGGGTAGGCACAGATACGCAGTATTTT
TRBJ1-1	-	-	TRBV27	CASSYRGPRTEAFF	TGTGCCAGCAGTTACCGGGGGCCGCGGACTGAAGCTTTCTTT
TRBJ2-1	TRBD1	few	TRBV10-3	CAIKGTGEGEQFF	TGTGCCATCAAAGGGACAGGGGAAGGCGAGCAGTTCTTC
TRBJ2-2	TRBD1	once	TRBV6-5	CASSEGTGVGELFF	TGTGCCAGCAGTGAAGGGACAGGGGTCGGGGAGCTGTTTTTT
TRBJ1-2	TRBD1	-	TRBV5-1	CASSLGDRNYGYTF	TGCGCCAGCAGCTTGGGGGACAGAAACTATGGCTACACCTTC
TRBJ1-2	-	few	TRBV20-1	CSARDESGAERYTF	TGCAGTGCTAGAGACGAGTCAGGGGCCGAACGCTACACCTTC
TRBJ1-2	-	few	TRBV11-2	CASSLMVDGYTF	TGTGCCAGCAGCTTGATGGTGGATGGCTACACCTTC